These 9 T cell receptor beta chains came from one sample sequenced in a study of shared clonotypes between healthy human individuals. Repertoires were generated with immunoSEQ multiplex PCR, while TCRdb's copy carries only in-frame clones and drops some. The repertoire includes about 2 million clones, about 95% of them detected once, and 0.9% to 1.3% sits in the top ten. Naive CD8 cells, CD45RO-negative and positively selected for CCR7, excluded terminally differentiated effector memory CD45RA+ cells. Sequencing was carried out using naive CD8+ T cells sorted from blood. The origin of the receptors is a man younger than 35 in good health.

As for this clone: In the same sample, other DNA sequences code for this CDR3. The chain uses TRBV4-3 and TRBJ2-7, with 7 bases aligning to TRBD2. V gave up 0 bases and J gave up 2 bases; unmatched junction bases: 4. The CDR3 runs to 15 residues. Germline CDR1 reads LGHNA; CDR2 reads YSLEER. The CDR3 reads CASSQELGGAYEQYF. The CDR3 DNA reads as TGCGCCAGCAGCCAAGAGTTGGGGGGGGCCTACGAGCAGTACTTC.

This clone was observed a single time. The CDR3 region is CASSFTGTSQLGTDTQYF. In nucleotides, the CDR3 is TGTGCCAGCAGCTTTACAGGGACTAGCCAGTTGGGCACAGATACGCAGTATTTT. The V gene is TRBV11-2, the J gene TRBJ2-3, with 9 bases matching TRBD2. CDR3 length equals 18 residues. The junction had 11 bases not matched to a gene; V was cut back by 3 bases and J by 1 base. Germline loops: CDR1 SGHAT, CDR2 FQNNGV.

The chain has TRBV6-1 and TRBJ1-2, with D possibly matching TRBD1 (6 bases). Germline V CDR1 and CDR2: MNHNS, SASEGT. V lost 3 bases, J lost 5 bases, and 13 bases lay in between. This CDR3 has 14 residues. The CDR3 nucleotides read TGTGCCAGCAGTGACGGACAGACACCATATGGCTACACCTTC. Amino acid sequence: CASSDGQTPYGYTF.

With respect to this clone: Within the sample, other DNA sequences also encode this same CDR3. V and J are TRBV9 and TRBJ2-3; TRBD2 aligns across 7 bases. CDR3 length: 15 residues. In germline, CDR1 is SGDLS, CDR2 YYNGEE. The V segment lost 4 bases and the J segment 0 bases; nucleotides outside the gene matches: 5. The CDR3 loop is CASSPSGSSTDTQYF. The CDR3 bases are TGTGCCAGCAGCCCTAGCGGATCAAGCACAGATACGCAGTATTTT.

V is TRBV13 and J is TRBJ1-1; D remains unclear. The CDR3 consists of 14 residues. V was trimmed by 5 bases and J by 1 base, leaving 11 bases between them. Germline V gene sequence: CDR1 PRHDT, CDR2 FYEKMQ (reference sequence). The CDR3 bases are TGTGCCAGCAGCCCCTCTGAGGGGAACACTGAAGCTTTCTTT. Translating it yields CASSPSEGNTEAFF.

This clone has more than one count but fewer than ten. This chain uses TRBV4-1 with TRBJ2-1; D gene unclear. The CDR3 has 15 amino acids. V was pared by 0 bases and J by 4 bases, with 10 bases between. Germline V gene sequence: CDR1 MGHRA, CDR2 YSYEKL. The CDR3 DNA reads as TGCGCCAGCAGCCAAGAGCAGGTAGGATACAATGAGCAGTTCTTC. Translation: CASSQEQVGYNEQFF.

The genes are TRBV27 and TRBJ1-2, with D maybe TRBD1 (6 bases). Germline CDR1 MNHEY, CDR2 SMNVEV (reference sequence). The CDR3 loop spans 17 amino acids. V lost 6 bases, J lost 0 bases, and 20 bases lay in between. The CDR3 loop is CASRHNSRDKTNYGYTF. The CDR3 DNA sequence: TGTGCCAGCAGGCATAACTCCCGGGACAAGACTAACTATGGCTACACCTTC.

The CDR3 sequence is CASSHSGPAYEQYF. The CDR3 nucleotides read TGCGCCAGCAGCCATAGCGGCCCCGCCTACGAGCAGTACTTC. The chain combines TRBV5-1 with TRBJ2-7, with a tentative D call TRBD2 (6 bases). From germline, CDR1 is SGHRS and CDR2 YFSETQ. Between the trimmed V and J ends, which lost 4 bases and 2 bases, there was a span of 13 bases. The CDR3 is 14 amino acids.

V is TRBV7-2 and J is TRBJ2-1; a weak D match, TRBD2 (5 bases). Germline V gene data show CDR1 as SGHTA and CDR2 as FQGNSA. The CDR3 covers 13 residues. V gave up 4 bases and J gave up 6 bases, with 10 bases separating them. CDR3 region: CASSSLAVNEQFF. The CDR3 DNA follows: TGTGCCAGCAGCTCCCTAGCAGTCAATGAGCAGTTCTTC. The complete variable domain, with remaining parts taken from reference TRBV7-2 and TRBJ2-1, reads GAGVSQSPSNKVTEKGKDVELRCDPISGHTALYWYRQSLGQGLEFLIYFQGNSAPDKSGLPSDRFSAERTGGSVSTLTIQRTQQEDSAVYLCASSSLAVNEQFFGPGTRLTVL.